A selection of T cell receptor beta chains follows, all from one sample in a study of T cells in localized non-small cell lung cancer. Only in-frame clones appear in the TCRdb table, and some are missing; sequencing was by immunoSEQ multiplex PCR. The sample records about 30,000 clones, more than 70% being singletons. The sample here was peripheral blood, taken before any cancer treatment. The receptors come from a female donor of 60 years or more with stage III squamous cell lung carcinoma. Both conserved end residues are part of each CDR3. The D gene is left open where the match is weak. Rows give clone size only sometimes, using once, few, many, or a class for an expanded clone.

d_gene	j_gene	abundance	v_gene	CDR3aa	CDR3nt
NA	TRBJ1-4	NA	TRBV5-1	CASSLGSGEGEKLFF	TGCGCCAGCAGCTTGGGGTCAGGGGAGGGTGAAAAACTGTTTTTT
NA	TRBJ1-2	NA	TRBV6-5	CASSSAPGIYGYTF	TGTGCCAGCAGTTCCGCCCCAGGGATCTATGGCTACACCTTC
TRBD1	TRBJ2-1	NA	TRBV19	CASIKETGSNEQFF	TGTGCCAGTATCAAGGAGACAGGGAGCAATGAGCAGTTCTTC
NA	TRBJ1-1	NA	TRBV25-1	CAGSDPGRGDTEAFF	TGTGCCGGCAGTGACCCGGGTCGAGGGGACACTGAAGCTTTCTTT
TRBD2	TRBJ2-3	once	TRBV4-1	CASSYRLAGGPGDTQYF	TGCGCCAGCAGCTACAGACTAGCGGGGGGGCCCGGAGATACGCAGTATTTT
TRBD1	TRBJ2-7	NA	TRBV18	CASSPGTGSYEQYF	TGTGCCAGCTCCCCCGGGACAGGGTCGTACGAGCAGTACTTC
TRBD1	TRBJ1-2	NA	TRBV13	CASSFASDRAYYGYTF	TGTGCCAGCAGCTTCGCATCGGACAGGGCTTACTATGGCTACACCTTC
TRBD2	TRBJ2-4	NA	TRBV5-6	CASSGGLAGFLAKNIQYF	TGTGCCAGCAGCGGGGGACTAGCGGGGTTTCTAGCCAAAAACATTCAGTACTTC
NA	TRBJ1-2	NA	TRBV28	CASSLSSGSYYGYTF	TGTGCCAGCAGTTTATCTTCGGGCAGCTACTATGGCTACACCTTC
NA	TRBJ1-1	NA	TRBV4-2	CASSQSEGRMNTEAFF	TGTGCCAGCAGCCAAAGCGAAGGGCGCATGAACACTGAAGCTTTCTTT
NA	TRBJ1-1	NA	TRBV7-3	CASSATRNTEAFF	TGTGCCAGCAGTGCGACAAGAAACACTGAAGCTTTCTTT
TRBD2	TRBJ2-1	NA	TRBV7-3	CASSPSGAGVQNEQFF	TGTGCCAGCAGCCCCTCGGGAGCGGGAGTTCAGAATGAGCAGTTCTTC
NA	TRBJ2-5	once	TRBV10-2	CATQGQETQYF	TGCGCCACACAGGGTCAAGAGACCCAGTACTTC
NA	TRBJ2-4	NA	TRBV11-3	CASAPHHLAKNIQYF	TGTGCCAGCGCCCCGCACCACCTAGCCAAAAACATTCAGTACTTC
NA	TRBJ2-7	NA	TRBV5-1	CASSLASAATYEQYF	TGCGCCAGCAGCTTGGCTTCGGCGGCCACCTACGAGCAGTACTTC
NA	TRBJ2-7	NA	TRBV9	CASSVSGGDSAYEQYF	TGTGCCAGCAGCGTATCCGGAGGGGACAGCGCCTACGAGCAGTACTTC
TRBD1	TRBJ2-6	NA	TRBV10-3	CAIRSQGVPSGANVLTF	TGTGCCATCAGGTCACAGGGGGTCCCCTCTGGGGCCAACGTCCTGACTTTC
TRBD1	TRBJ1-2	NA	TRBV7-9	CASTRQGNGYTF	TGTGCCAGCACCCGACAGGGGAATGGCTACACCTTC
TRBD2	TRBJ2-7	NA	TRBV2	CASRPGGAGGLYEQYF	TGTGCCAGCAGACCCGGTGGAGCGGGGGGACTATACGAGCAGTACTTC
TRBD2	TRBJ2-7	NA	TRBV2	CASRGEGRYEQYF	TGTGCCAGCCGGGGGGAGGGCCGATACGAGCAGTACTTC
NA	TRBJ2-5	NA	TRBV5-1	CASRGGQETQYF	TGCGCCAGCAGAGGGGGCCAAGAGACCCAGTACTTC
TRBD2	TRBJ2-5	NA	TRBV30	CAWSVAAAGIETQYF	TGTGCCTGGAGTGTAGCGGCAGCGGGGATAGAGACCCAGTACTTC
NA	TRBJ2-5	NA	TRBV27	CASSHDGGGTQYF	TGTGCCAGCAGCCATGACGGGGGAGGGACCCAGTACTTC
TRBD1	TRBJ1-2	NA	TRBV19	CASSIKALDRGRFNYGYTF	TGTGCCAGTAGTATAAAGGCCTTGGACAGGGGGCGGTTTAACTATGGCTACACCTTC
NA	TRBJ1-6	NA	TRBV4-3	CASSQAPRGINSPLHF	TGCGCCAGCAGCCAAGCTCCGAGAGGGATCAATTCACCCCTCCACTTT
NA	TRBJ2-7	NA	TRBV7-6	CASSLGPDSYEQYF	TGTGCCAGCAGCTTAGGACCGGATAGCTACGAGCAGTACTTC
NA	TRBJ2-3	once	TRBV5-8	CASSRGAAVSSTDTQYF	TGTGCCAGCTCCCGGGGAGCAGCCGTGTCTAGCACAGATACGCAGTATTTT
NA	TRBJ2-6	NA	TRBV2	CASSEISGANVLTF	TGTGCCAGCAGTGAGATTTCTGGGGCCAACGTCCTGACTTTC
NA	TRBJ1-5	NA	TRBV7-9	CASSQTANQPQHF	TGTGCCAGCAGCCAGACAGCTAATCAGCCCCAGCATTTT
NA	TRBJ2-7	NA	TRBV7-2	CASSLDPRSYEQYF	TGTGCCAGCAGCTTAGATCCTAGGTCCTACGAGCAGTACTTC